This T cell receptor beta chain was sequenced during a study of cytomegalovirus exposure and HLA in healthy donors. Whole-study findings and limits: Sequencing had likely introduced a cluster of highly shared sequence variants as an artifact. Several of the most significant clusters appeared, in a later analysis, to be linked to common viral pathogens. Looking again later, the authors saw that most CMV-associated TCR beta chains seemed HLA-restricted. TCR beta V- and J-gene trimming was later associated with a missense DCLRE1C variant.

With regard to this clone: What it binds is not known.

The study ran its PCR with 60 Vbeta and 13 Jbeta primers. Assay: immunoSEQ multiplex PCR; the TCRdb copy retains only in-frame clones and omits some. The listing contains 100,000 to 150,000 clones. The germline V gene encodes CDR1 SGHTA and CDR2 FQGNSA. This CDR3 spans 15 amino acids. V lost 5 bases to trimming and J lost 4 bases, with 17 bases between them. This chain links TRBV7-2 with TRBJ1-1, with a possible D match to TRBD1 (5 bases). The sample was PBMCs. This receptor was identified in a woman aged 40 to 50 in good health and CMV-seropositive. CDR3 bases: TGTGCCAGCAGCCTACTGACAGTCATGAGCACTGAAGCTTTCTTT. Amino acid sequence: CASSLLTVMSTEAFF.